Sequencing of this TCR beta chain was carried out in a study of T-cell reconstitution after alpha-beta-depleted transplantation in children. The germline V and J ends were trimmed by 4 bases and 6 bases, with 21 bases remaining between them. Per germline, CDR1 SNHLY and CDR2 FYNNEI. The CDR3 runs 16 residues. Library preparation (for TCRbeta) was performed with unique molecular identifiers. TCRdb reprocessed the PCR reads with MiXCR, giving one entry per CDR3 protein. The sample carries some 500,000 distinct CDR3 sequences, 30% to 35% recorded once. This clonotype was sampled from a human donor who donated a stem cell graft to a child with aplastic anemia. This chain uses TRBV2 with TRBJ1-2, with D unresolved. Sequenced material: PBMCs from the stem cell graft donor, taken from the stem cell graft. The CDR3 bases are TGTGCCAGCAGTGTGATCCGGGAGGGATATCGTGATGGCTACACCTTC. Protein sequence: CASSVIREGYRDGYTF.